Below, 26 T cell receptor beta chains from the same sample are listed, as sequenced in a study of T-cell memory formation after mild COVID-19. TCRdb reprocessed the 5' RACE reads via MiXCR and lists one record per CDR3 protein. The table lists about 200,000 distinct CDR3 sequences, around 16% of them singletons. Sequencing was performed on PBMCs or a T cell subset sorted from them (not recorded which). The receptors were gathered from an adult woman who had mild COVID-19 (a few samples of this study predate the infection). Cell type and time point are not known.

The J gene is TRBJ1-6, the V gene TRBV20-1, with a tentative D call TRBD1 (5 bases). Germline V gives CDR1 DFQATT, CDR2 SNEGSKA (reference sequence). The CDR3 extends over 12 amino acids. Trimming cost V 3 bases and J 8 bases, with 8 bases left between them. The CDR3 sequence: CSASGGDSPLHF. The CDR3 nucleotides read TGCAGTGCTAGTGGGGGGGATTCACCCCTCCACTTT.

A few counts support this clonotype. The chain joins TRBV15 to TRBJ2-3, with D perhaps TRBD2 (5 bases). The V end was cut by 8 bases, the J end by 2 bases, with 14 bases between. CDR3 size: 14 residues. CDR1 is LNHNV, CDR2 YYDKDF, per germline (reference sequence). This chain's CDR3 is CATARRVLTDTQYF. The DNA for the CDR3 is TGTGCCACCGCACGGCGGGTGCTCACAGATACGCAGTATTTT.

This chain uses TRBV3-1 with TRBJ2-7; no clear D. The CDR3 loop spans 13 amino acids. Germline V gives CDR1 LGHDT, CDR2 YNNKEL (reference sequence). Trimming took off 2 bases at V and 6 bases at J, with 11 bases between the two ends. CDR3: CASSQSPLVEQYF. The CDR3, as DNA: TGTGCCAGCAGCCAAAGCCCTCTCGTCGAGCAGTACTTC.

There are a few counts of this clonotype. The J gene is TRBJ2-7, the V gene TRBV7-2; perhaps TRBD1 as D (6 bases). CDR1 is SGHTA and CDR2 is FQGNSA in the germline V gene. V lost 3 bases, J lost 3 bases, and 15 bases lay in between. This CDR3 spans 15 amino acids. The CDR3 sequence is CASSFTGKGFYEQYF. The CDR3 bases are TGTGCCAGCAGCTTTACAGGGAAGGGGTTCTACGAGCAGTACTTC.

This clonotype was detected only a few times. The V call is TRBV29-1, the J call TRBJ1-1, with D unclear. CDR1 is SQVTM and CDR2 is ANQGSEA in the germline V gene. The V and J ends lost 8 bases and 2 bases respectively, with 9 bases between them. The CDR3 length is 11 residues. CDR3 nucleotides: TGCAGCTCAGCAGCTAACACTGAAGCTTTCTTT. Translating it yields CSSAANTEAFF.

CDR3 nucleotides: TGTGCCAGCAGCCCCCGGCAGTCGAGGGAGCAGTACTTC. This gives the protein CASSPRQSREQYF. The chain couples TRBV5-8 to TRBJ2-7; D gene unclear. The CDR3 is 13 residues long. From germline, CDR1 is SGHTS and CDR2 YDEGEE. Trimming shortened V by 4 bases and J by 7 bases, and 15 bases separated the two germline ends. Together with reference TRBV5-8 and TRBJ2-7, the CDR3 gives the full variable domain: EAGVTQSPTHLIKTRGQQATLRCSPISGHTSVYWYQQALGLGLQFLLWYDEGEERNRGNFPPRFSGRQFPNYSSELNVNALELEDSALYLCASSPRQSREQYFGPGTRLTVT.

The chain carries TRBV15 and TRBJ1-2; 9 bases are shared with TRBD1. The germline V gene encodes CDR1 LNHNV and CDR2 YYDKDF (reference sequence). With 5 bases clipped from V and 4 bases from J, the junction kept 2 bases outside the gene matches. CDR3 size: 13 residues. Here the CDR3 DNA reads TGTGCCACCAGCCTGGACAGGGGCTATGGCTACACCTTC. It specifies CATSLDRGYGYTF.

The chain combines TRBV7-3 with TRBJ2-1; 16 positions agree with TRBD2. The J segment lost 6 bases and the V segment lost 5 bases, leaving 10 bases of the junction unmatched. CDR3 length: 18 amino acids. Germline V CDR1 and CDR2: SGHTA, FQGTGA. The CDR3 reads CASSHRGLAGGLFNEQFF. CDR3 coding DNA: TGTGCCAGCAGCCATAGGGGACTAGCGGGGGGGCTCTTCAATGAGCAGTTCTTC.

This clonotype was counted only a few times. J is TRBJ2-1 and V is TRBV5-1, with TRBD2 matching 9 bases. Unmatched junction bases numbered 3, after V lost 6 bases and J lost 5 bases. The germline gives CDR1 SGHRS, CDR2 YFSETQ. The CDR3 length is 13 residues. DNA of the CDR3: TGCGCCAGCAACGGCGGGGGGGACAATGAGCAGTTCTTC. The encoded protein is CASNGGGDNEQFF.

In DNA form, the CDR3 reads TGCAGCGGACAGATTTACTACGAGCAGTACTTC. Its translation: CSGQIYYEQYF. The chain joins TRBV20-1 to TRBJ2-7; TRBD1 is a possible D gene (6 bases). CDR1 and CDR2 from the germline V gene are DFQATT and SNEGSKA (reference sequence). The CDR3 length is 11 residues.

This chain connects TRBV7-2 to TRBJ2-2; D tentatively reads TRBD1 or TRBD2 (7 bases each). The germline V and J ends were trimmed by 5 bases and 6 bases, with 16 bases remaining between them. Germline CDR1 and CDR2: SGHTA and FQGNSA. The CDR3 contains 15 residues. The CDR3 DNA is TGTGCCAGCAGCCTGTCAGGGGGAGGGGCCGGGGAGCTGTTTTTT. Protein sequence: CASSLSGGGAGELFF.

This clonotype came up a few times. The chain links TRBV3-1 to TRBJ2-2; D not certain. Germline V gene sequence: CDR1 LGHDT, CDR2 YNNKEL (reference sequence). Trimming stripped 3 bases from V and 1 base from J, with 15 bases between. This CDR3 is 17 amino acids long. The CDR3 region is CASSHPLGSLNTGELFF. The DNA of the CDR3 is TGTGCCAGCAGCCATCCCCTCGGGTCATTGAACACCGGGGAGCTGTTTTTT.

The J gene is TRBJ2-1, the V gene TRBV2, with a possible D match to TRBD2 (6 bases). The CDR3 contains 14 residues. The V gene lost 0 bases and the J gene lost 4 bases, with 7 bases spanning the gap. Germline CDR1 and CDR2: SNHLY and FYNNEI. As DNA, the CDR3 is TGTGCCAGCAGTGAAGCTAGCGGTTACAATGAGCAGTTCTTC. Protein product: CASSEASGYNEQFF. The full variable domain, its missing parts supplied by reference TRBV2 and TRBJ2-1, is EPEVTQTPSHQVTQMGQEVILRCVPISNHLYFYWYRQILGQKVEFLVSFYNNEISEKSEIFDDQFSVERPDGSNFTLKIRSTKLEDSAMYFCASSEASGYNEQFFGPGTRLTVL.

The rearrangement joins TRBV24-1 to TRBJ2-7; the match to TRBD2 covers 11 bases. CDR1 and CDR2 (germline): KGHDR, SFDVKD. The CDR3 sequence is 17 residues long. The ends lost 3 bases at V and 2 bases at J; junction bases unmatched: 8. The DNA of the CDR3 is TGTGCCACCAGTGATCCCTCGACTAGCGGGGATCCCTACGAGCAGTACTTC. This codes for CATSDPSTSGDPYEQYF.

This chain uses TRBV10-2 with TRBJ1-6, with TRBD1 identical over 9 bases. The trim removed 3 bases at V and 13 bases at J, leaving 13 bases unmatched. The germline V gene has CDR1 WSHSY and CDR2 SAAADI. The CDR3 covers 16 residues. The CDR3 is CASSEGGGTGLYPLHF. The CDR3 coding sequence is TGCGCCAGCAGTGAAGGTGGCGGGACAGGGTTGTACCCCCTCCACTTT.

This clonotype appeared a few times. V gene TRBV6-5 combines with J gene TRBJ2-1; D is unclear. Trimming removed 3 bases at V and 0 bases at J, with 6 bases between. This CDR3 has 14 amino acids. Germline CDR1 and CDR2: MNHEY and SVGAGI. The CDR3 region is CASSYVSSYNEQFF. The CDR3, as DNA: TGTGCCAGCAGTTATGTGAGCTCCTACAATGAGCAGTTCTTC.

The CDR3 here is CASSSQRVGNTIYF. DNA for the CDR3: TGTGCCAGCAGCTCCCAAAGGGTCGGAAACACCATATATTTT. The rearrangement uses TRBV7-9 and TRBJ1-3; no reliable D call. The V and J ends lost 4 bases and 4 bases respectively, with 11 bases between them. The CDR3 is 14 amino acids. CDR1 is SEHNR and CDR2 is FQNEAQ in the germline V gene (reference sequence).

This clonotype has at least ten counts. The gene calls are TRBV5-1 and TRBJ2-1; 7 positions match TRBD2. There are 11 residues in the CDR3. V lost 2 bases and J lost 10; bases outside the gene matches: 0. Germline-derived CDR1 and CDR2 are SGHRS and YFSETQ. The CDR3 sequence: CASSFGGEQFF. In DNA form, the CDR3 reads TGCGCCAGCAGCTTCGGGGGGGAGCAGTTCTTC.

This clonotype was counted many times. The chain carries TRBV5-1 and TRBJ2-3; the D gene is possibly TRBD1 (6 bases). Trimming pared 0 bases from V and 1 base from J, leaving 12 bases between. Germline CDR1 is SGHRS and CDR2 is YFSETQ. This CDR3 comprises 16 residues. CDR3: CASSLAGAGGTDTQYF. The CDR3 DNA follows: TGCGCCAGCAGCTTGGCCGGGGCAGGGGGCACAGATACGCAGTATTTT.

The sample holds a few counts of this clonotype. The chain employs TRBV5-1 and TRBJ2-1; no definite D call. The CDR3 consists of 14 residues. Germline values: CDR1 SGHRS, CDR2 YFSETQ. Trimming removed 4 bases from V and 3 bases from J, with 11 bases in between. The CDR3 region is CASSTDNSYNEQFF. The CDR3 DNA is TGCGCCAGCAGCACTGACAACAGCTACAATGAGCAGTTCTTC.

The gene calls are TRBV18 and TRBJ2-7; 14 positions match TRBD2. Germline CDR1 reads KGHSH; CDR2 reads LQKENI. V lost 3 bases and J lost 4; bases outside the gene matches: 8. The CDR3 contains 17 residues. This CDR3 is CASSPPGLAGVLYEQYF. The CDR3 bases are TGTGCCAGCTCACCTCCGGGACTAGCGGGAGTATTGTACGAGCAGTACTTC.

The V gene is TRBV21-1, the J gene TRBJ2-4; TRBD1 is the table's D call and was not checked against the DNA. TRBV21-1 is a documented pseudogene. The length of the CDR3 is 17 residues. The CDR3 DNA reads as TGTGCCAGCAGCAGAGCACCGGGACCCTCCGCCAAAAACATTCAGTACTTC. It codes for CASSRAPGPSAKNIQYF.

This clonotype was observed a handful of times. The chain joins TRBV6-5 to TRBJ1-1; D might be TRBD1 (6 bases). Germline V gene sequence: CDR1 MNHEY, CDR2 SVGAGI. Trimming removed 6 bases from V and 5 bases from J, with 10 bases in between. This CDR3 region has 12 residues. The CDR3 region has the DNA TGTGCCAGCAGGGACCAGGGGACTGAAGCTTTCTTT. It specifies CASRDQGTEAFF.

This clonotype turned up a few times. This chain joins TRBV6-5 and TRBJ2-1; 12 bases map to TRBD2. V dropped 6 bases and J dropped 3; count of bases not matched to a gene: 12. The CDR3 runs 18 residues. Germline CDR1 MNHEY, CDR2 SVGAGI. The DNA of the CDR3 is TGTGCCAGCAGCCTACGTGCTAGCGGGAGGGACGGCTACAATGAGCAGTTCTTC. It is translated as CASSLRASGRDGYNEQFF.

This clonotype was detected only a few times. V usage is TRBV12-3 or TRBV12-4 and J usage is TRBJ1-2, with 9 bases that match TRBD1. The CDR3 runs to 17 residues. V was clipped by 6 bases and J by 4 bases; unmatched bases: 15. In DNA form, the CDR3 reads TGTGCCAGCAGCCGACGCGATTCGGGACAGGGTGTCTATGGCTACACCTTC. Encoded protein: CASSRRDSGQGVYGYTF.

The genes are TRBV5-1 and TRBJ2-7; TRBD1 matches at 7 bases. Germline assignment: CDR1 SGHRS and CDR2 YFSETQ. CDR3 length equals 14 residues. J gave up 2 bases and V 4 bases, and 6 bases lay outside the gene matches. The CDR3 coding sequence is TGCGCCAGCAGCGGACGGGACAGAGCCTACGAGCAGTACTTC. It encodes CASSGRDRAYEQYF.